The 5 T cell receptor beta chains given below trace back to one sample, sequenced in a study of T cells in Graves' hyperthyroidism and ophthalmopathy. RNA transcripts were the template for amplifying TCR beta CDR3 regions. HTBI primers drove first-round RT-PCR of the TCR CDR3. TCRdb re-called the multiplex PCR reads through MiXCR, storing one row per CDR3 protein. The data show roughly 250,000 distinct CDR3 sequences, roughly 15% seen once. The sample was blood. The receptors were gathered from a woman between 18 and 30 years old with Graves' ophthalmopathy.

The chain carries TRBV28 and TRBJ2-1; 12 bases are shared with TRBD2. The CDR3 is made up of 18 amino acids. Germline V lookup: CDR1 MDHEN, CDR2 SYDVKM. V shed 5 bases, J shed 3 bases, and the junction held 11 bases outside the gene matches. For the CDR3, the DNA is TGTGCCAGCAGTCATAGGACTAGCGGGATTCCTTTCTACAATGAGCAGTTCTTC. Encoded protein: CASSHRTSGIPFYNEQFF.

The chain has TRBV7-2 and TRBJ2-5, with TRBD2 matching over 15 bases. CDR3 length equals 19 residues. Trimming at V came to 3 bases and at J to 2 bases, leaving 10 bases not matched to a gene. The germline V gene has CDR1 SGHTA and CDR2 FQGNSA. The CDR3 region is CASSFRLPGLAGGQETQYF. The CDR3 bases are TGTGCCAGCAGCTTCCGCCTGCCGGGACTAGCGGGGGGTCAAGAGACCCAGTACTTC.

This clonotype has a count of ten or more. This sequence joins TRBV4-1 and TRBJ2-3; the D gene is possibly TRBD1 (5 bases). In germline, CDR1 is MGHRA, CDR2 YSYEKL. CDR3 length: 15 residues. Trimming took off 6 bases at V and 0 bases at J, with 13 bases between the two ends. CDR3 region: CASSFFKGSTDTQYF. CDR3 DNA sequence: TGCGCCAGCAGTTTTTTTAAGGGGAGCACAGATACGCAGTATTTT.

This clonotype was detected many times. The chain links TRBV7-9 to TRBJ1-1; D not resolved. Germline V lookup: CDR1 SEHNR, CDR2 FQNEAQ (reference sequence). With 4 bases removed from V and 0 bases from J, the gap between germline ends came to 6 bases. This CDR3 comprises 13 residues. This CDR3 reads CASSSELNTEAFF. The CDR3 region has the DNA TGTGCCAGCAGCTCGGAGTTGAACACTGAAGCTTTCTTT.

This clonotype was found many times. The chain couples TRBV20-1 to TRBJ1-2; D is unclear. Germline V gene data show CDR1 as DFQATT and CDR2 as SNEGSKA (reference sequence). The CDR3 contains 13 residues. V lost 0 bases and J lost 4, with 9 bases in between. CDR3 DNA sequence: TGCAGTGCTAGAGATCGGGTAGCCTATGGCTACACCTTC. Residues: CSARDRVAYGYTF.